This T cell receptor beta chain was documented in a study of T cells in Graves' hyperthyroidism and ophthalmopathy. V lost 11 bases, J lost 1 base, and 1 base stayed unmatched. The CDR3 is 13 residues long. Germline V gene sequence: CDR1 SNHLY, CDR2 FYNNEI. The definition of stable Graves' hyperthyroidism was no ophthalmopathy progression within 18 months. Amplification of TCR beta CDR3 regions used RNA as the template. Researchers ran a first-round RT-PCR on the TCR CDR3 using the HTBI primer set. Via MiXCR, TCRdb re-called the multiplex PCR reads, giving one row per CDR3 protein. The profile covers roughly 840,000 distinct CDR3 sequences, with more than 30% appearing a single time and approximately 10% taken by the ten largest.

V gene TRBV2 combines with J gene TRBJ2-2; 10 nucleotides agree with TRBD1. The sample taken for sequencing was blood. The sequence derives from a man younger than 35 with Graves' hyperthyroidism. CDR3 coding DNA: TGTGCCGGGGACAGGGGGAACACCGGGGAGCTGTTTTTT. Translating gives CAGDRGNTGELFF.